The present T cell receptor beta chain was sequenced within a study of shared clonotypes between healthy human individuals. The study's findings and limits: Sampling was confined to blood; repertoires within tissues likely differ.

As defined, naive CD8 cells were CD45RO-negative and positively selected for CCR7, with terminally differentiated effector memory CD45RA+ cells excluded. As concerns this clone: Its antigen remains unidentified.

TCRdb keeps only in-frame clones here, not all; method: immunoSEQ multiplex PCR. Among around 2.1 million clones listed, 93% were seen once. The CDR3 spans 13 residues. Per the germline V gene, CDR1 is LNHDA and CDR2 is SQIVND (reference sequence). Trimming shortened V by 4 bases and J by 1 base, and 7 bases separated the two germline ends. This TCR derives from a man between 18 and 35 years old in good health. Some clones in this sample may be carry-over from other donors' samples. The material sequenced was naive CD8+ T cells from PBMCs. V and J are TRBV19 and TRBJ1-1; D remains unclear. CDR3 loop: CASSRFGNTEAFF. The CDR3 DNA is TGTGCCAGTAGTAGGTTCGGGAACACTGAAGCTTTCTTT.